This TCR beta chain is drawn from a study of T-cell reconstitution after alpha-beta-depleted transplantation in children. This clonotype has a count of ten or more. V was clipped by 8 bases and J by 2 bases, with 13 bases between them. Germline-derived CDR1 and CDR2 are ENHRY and SYGVKD. CDR3 size: 14 residues. The TCRbeta library incorporated unique molecular identifiers. TCRdb reanalysed the PCR reads using MiXCR and keeps one entry per CDR3 protein. The table has about 230,000 distinct CDR3 sequences, around 12% seen once. The rearrangement uses TRBV10-3 and TRBJ1-5, with unresolved D. The TCR comes from a human donor who donated a stem cell graft to a child with acute lymphoblastic leukemia. The specimen comprised PBMCs from the stem cell graft donor, sampled from the stem cell graft. Here the CDR3 DNA reads TGTGCCATCGCAACAACGGATGGCAATCAGCCCCAGCATTTT. Translating gives CAIATTDGNQPQHF.